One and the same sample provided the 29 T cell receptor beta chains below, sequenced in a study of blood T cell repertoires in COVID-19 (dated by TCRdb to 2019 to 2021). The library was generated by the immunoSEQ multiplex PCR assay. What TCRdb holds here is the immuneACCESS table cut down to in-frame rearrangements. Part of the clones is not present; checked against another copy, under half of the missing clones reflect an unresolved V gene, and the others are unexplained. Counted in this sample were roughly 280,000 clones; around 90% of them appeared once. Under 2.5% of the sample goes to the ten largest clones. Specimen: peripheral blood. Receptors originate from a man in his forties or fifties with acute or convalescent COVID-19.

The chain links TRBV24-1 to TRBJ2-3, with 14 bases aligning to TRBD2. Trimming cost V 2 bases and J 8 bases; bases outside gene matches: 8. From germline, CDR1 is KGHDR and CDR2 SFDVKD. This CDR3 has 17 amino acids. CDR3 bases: TGTGCCACCAGTGATTCGACTAGCGGGGGGGCGTGGAGTACGCAGTATTTT. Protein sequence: CATSDSTSGGAWSTQYF.

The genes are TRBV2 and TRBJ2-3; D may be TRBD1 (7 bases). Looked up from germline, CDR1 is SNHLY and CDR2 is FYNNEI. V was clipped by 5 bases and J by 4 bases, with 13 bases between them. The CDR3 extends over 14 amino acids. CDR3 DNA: TGTGCCAGCAGTCCCCAGGGGGGCTCAGATACGCAGTATTTT. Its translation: CASSPQGGSDTQYF.

CDR3 bases: TGTGCCAGCAGCTTTATCAGGGGTGCCTCGGCTTATACGCAGTATTTT. This codes for CASSFIRGASAYTQYF. The chain recombines TRBV7-9 with TRBJ2-3; the D gene is possibly TRBD1 (6 bases). The CDR3 has 16 residues. Trimming removed 3 bases from V and 7 bases from J, with 20 bases in between. Per germline, CDR1 SEHNR and CDR2 FQNEAQ (reference sequence).

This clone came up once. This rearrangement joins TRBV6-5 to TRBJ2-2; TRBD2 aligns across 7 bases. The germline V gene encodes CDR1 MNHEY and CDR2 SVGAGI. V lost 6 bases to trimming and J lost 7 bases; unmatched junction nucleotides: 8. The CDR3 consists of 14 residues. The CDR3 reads CASRPWEGNGELFF. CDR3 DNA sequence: TGTGCCAGCAGGCCCTGGGAGGGGAACGGGGAGCTGTTTTTT.

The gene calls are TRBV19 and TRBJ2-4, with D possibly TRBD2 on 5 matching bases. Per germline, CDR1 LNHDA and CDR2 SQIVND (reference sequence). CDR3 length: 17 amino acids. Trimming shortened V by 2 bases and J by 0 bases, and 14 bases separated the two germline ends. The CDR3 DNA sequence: TGTGCCAGTAGTATAAGGGCTAGCCTACCAGCCAAAAACATTCAGTACTTC. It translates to CASSIRASLPAKNIQYF. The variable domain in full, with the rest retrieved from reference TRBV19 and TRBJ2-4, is DGGITQSPKYLFRKEGQNVTLSCEQNLNHDAMYWYRQDPGQGLRLIYYSQIVNDFQKGDIAEGYSVSREKKESFPLTVTSAQKNPTAFYLCASSIRASLPAKNIQYFGAGTRLSVL.

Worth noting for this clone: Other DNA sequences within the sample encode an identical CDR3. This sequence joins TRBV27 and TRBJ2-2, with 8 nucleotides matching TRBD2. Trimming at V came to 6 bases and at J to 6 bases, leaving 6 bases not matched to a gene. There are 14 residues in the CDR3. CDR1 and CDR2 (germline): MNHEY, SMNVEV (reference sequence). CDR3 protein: CASSPGGPAGELFF. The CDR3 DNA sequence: TGTGCCAGCAGCCCGGGGGGGCCCGCCGGGGAGCTGTTTTTT.

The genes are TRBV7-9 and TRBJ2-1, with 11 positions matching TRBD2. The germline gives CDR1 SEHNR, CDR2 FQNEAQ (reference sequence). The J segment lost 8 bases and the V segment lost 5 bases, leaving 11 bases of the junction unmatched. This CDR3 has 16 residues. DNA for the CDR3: TGTGCCAGCAGCCGTATAGCGGGGGGGACGGTTGATGAGCAGTTCTTC. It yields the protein CASSRIAGGTVDEQFF.

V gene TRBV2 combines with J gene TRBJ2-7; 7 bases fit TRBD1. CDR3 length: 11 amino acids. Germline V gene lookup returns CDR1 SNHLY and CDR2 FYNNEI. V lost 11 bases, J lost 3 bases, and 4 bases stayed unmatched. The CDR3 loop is CADRQGYEQYF. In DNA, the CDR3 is TGTGCCGACCGACAGGGCTACGAGCAGTACTTC.

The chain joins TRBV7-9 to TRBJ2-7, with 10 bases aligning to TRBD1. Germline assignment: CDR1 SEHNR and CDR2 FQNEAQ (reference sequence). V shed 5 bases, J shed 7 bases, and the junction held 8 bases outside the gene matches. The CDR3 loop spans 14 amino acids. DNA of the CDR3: TGTGCCAGCAGCGCCGACAGGGGGCGACGGGAGCAGTACTTC. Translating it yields CASSADRGRREQYF.

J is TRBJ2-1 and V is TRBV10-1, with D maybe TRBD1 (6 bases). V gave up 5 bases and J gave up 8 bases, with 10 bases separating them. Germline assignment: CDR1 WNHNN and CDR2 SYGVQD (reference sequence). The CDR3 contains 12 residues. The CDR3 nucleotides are TGCGCCAGCAGTACAGGGTGGGATGAGCAGTTCTTC. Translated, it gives CASSTGWDEQFF.

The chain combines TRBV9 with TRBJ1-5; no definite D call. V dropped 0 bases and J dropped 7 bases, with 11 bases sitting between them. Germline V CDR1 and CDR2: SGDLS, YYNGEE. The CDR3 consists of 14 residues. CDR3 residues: CASSVAGSGQPQHF. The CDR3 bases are TGTGCCAGCAGCGTAGCGGGGTCAGGACAGCCCCAGCATTTT.

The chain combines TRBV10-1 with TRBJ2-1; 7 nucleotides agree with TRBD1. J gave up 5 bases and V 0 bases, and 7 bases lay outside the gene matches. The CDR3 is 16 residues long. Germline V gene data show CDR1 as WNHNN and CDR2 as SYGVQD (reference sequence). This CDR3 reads CASSESNRGTDNEQFF. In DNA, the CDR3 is TGCGCCAGCAGTGAGTCGAACAGGGGTACCGACAATGAGCAGTTCTTC.

Written as DNA, the CDR3 is TGCGCCAGCAGCCATCGATTCTTAGGAGCCGCTAATGAAAAACTGTTTTTT. This encodes CASSHRFLGAANEKLFF. This rearrangement joins TRBV4-1 to TRBJ1-4; D not certain. This CDR3 is built from 17 residues. Germline-derived CDR1 and CDR2 are MGHRA and YSYEKL. With 3 bases removed from V and 3 bases from J, the gap between germline ends came to 17 bases.

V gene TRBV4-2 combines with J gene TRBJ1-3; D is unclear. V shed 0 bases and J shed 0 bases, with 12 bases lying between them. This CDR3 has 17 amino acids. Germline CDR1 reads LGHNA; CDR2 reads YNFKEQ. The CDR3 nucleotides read TGTGCCAGCAGCCAAGATTATGGCAGATTCTCTGGAAACACCATATATTTT. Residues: CASSQDYGRFSGNTIYF.

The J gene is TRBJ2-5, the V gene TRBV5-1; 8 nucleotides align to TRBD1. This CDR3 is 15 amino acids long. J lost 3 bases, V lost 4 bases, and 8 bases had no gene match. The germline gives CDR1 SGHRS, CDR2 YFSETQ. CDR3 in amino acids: CASSPDRGGEETQYF. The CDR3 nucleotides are TGCGCCAGCAGCCCCGACAGGGGAGGAGAAGAGACCCAGTACTTC.

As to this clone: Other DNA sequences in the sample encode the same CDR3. CDR3 loop: CASSDRETQYF. CDR3 DNA sequence: TGTGCCAGCTCGGACAGAGAGACCCAGTACTTC. The chain has TRBV2 and TRBJ2-5; D might be TRBD1 (6 bases). Per the germline V gene, CDR1 is SNHLY and CDR2 is FYNNEI. V was cut by 8 bases and J by 4 bases, with 8 bases left in between. The CDR3 runs to 11 residues.

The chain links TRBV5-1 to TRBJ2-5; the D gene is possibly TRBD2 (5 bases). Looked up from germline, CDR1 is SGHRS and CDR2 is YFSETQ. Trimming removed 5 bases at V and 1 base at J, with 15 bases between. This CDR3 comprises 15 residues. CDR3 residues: CASSQPTGVQETQYF. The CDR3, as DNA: TGCGCCAGCAGTCAGCCAACCGGGGTCCAAGAGACCCAGTACTTC.

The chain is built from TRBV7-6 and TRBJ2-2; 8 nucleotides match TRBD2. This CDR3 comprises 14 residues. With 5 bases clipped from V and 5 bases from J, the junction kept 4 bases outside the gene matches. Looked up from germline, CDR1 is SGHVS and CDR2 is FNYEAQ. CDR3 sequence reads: CASSRGGLTGELFF. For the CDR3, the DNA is TGTGCCAGCAGCCGCGGGGGGTTAACCGGGGAGCTGTTTTTT.

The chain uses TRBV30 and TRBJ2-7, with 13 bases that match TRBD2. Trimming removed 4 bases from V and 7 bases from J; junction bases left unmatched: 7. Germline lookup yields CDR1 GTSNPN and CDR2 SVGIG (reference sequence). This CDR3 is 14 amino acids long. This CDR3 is CAWTRTSGGQEQYF. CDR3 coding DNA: TGTGCCTGGACCCGGACTAGCGGGGGCCAGGAGCAGTACTTC.

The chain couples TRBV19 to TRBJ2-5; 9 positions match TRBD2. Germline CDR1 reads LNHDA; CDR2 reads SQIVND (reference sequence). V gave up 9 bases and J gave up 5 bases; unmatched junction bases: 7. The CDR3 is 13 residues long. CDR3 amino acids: CASHSGGVETQYF. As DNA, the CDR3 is TGTGCCAGCCATAGCGGGGGAGTTGAGACCCAGTACTTC. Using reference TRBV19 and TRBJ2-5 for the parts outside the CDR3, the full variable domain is DGGITQSPKYLFRKEGQNVTLSCEQNLNHDAMYWYRQDPGQGLRLIYYSQIVNDFQKGDIAEGYSVSREKKESFPLTVTSAQKNPTAFYLCASHSGGVETQYFGPGTRLLVL.

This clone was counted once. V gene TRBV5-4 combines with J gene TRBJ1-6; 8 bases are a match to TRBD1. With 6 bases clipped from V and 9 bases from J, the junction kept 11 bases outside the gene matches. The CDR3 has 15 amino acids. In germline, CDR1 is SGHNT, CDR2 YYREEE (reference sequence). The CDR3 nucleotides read TGTGCCAGCAACATAGGACAGGGCGGCGGTTCACCCCTCCACTTT. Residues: CASNIGQGGGSPLHF. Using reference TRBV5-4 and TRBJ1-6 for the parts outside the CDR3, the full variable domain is ETGVTQSPTHLIKTRGQQVTLRCSSQSGHNTVSWYQQALGQGPQFIFQYYREEENGRGNFPPRFSGLQFPNYSSELNVNALELDDSALYLCASNIGQGGGSPLHFGNGTRLTVT.

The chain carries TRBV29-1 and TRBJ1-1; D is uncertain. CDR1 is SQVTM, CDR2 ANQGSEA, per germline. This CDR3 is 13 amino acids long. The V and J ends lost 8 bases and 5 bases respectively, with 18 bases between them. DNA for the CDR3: TGCAGCTACCAAATACAAAGCGGGACTGAAGCTTTCTTT. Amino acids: CSYQIQSGTEAFF.

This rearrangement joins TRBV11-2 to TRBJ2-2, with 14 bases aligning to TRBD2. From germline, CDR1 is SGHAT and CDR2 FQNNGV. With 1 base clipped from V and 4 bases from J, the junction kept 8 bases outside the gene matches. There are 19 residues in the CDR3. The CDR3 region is CASSLVRLAGGPSTGELFF. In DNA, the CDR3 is TGTGCCAGCAGCTTAGTGAGACTAGCGGGGGGGCCTAGCACCGGGGAGCTGTTTTTT.

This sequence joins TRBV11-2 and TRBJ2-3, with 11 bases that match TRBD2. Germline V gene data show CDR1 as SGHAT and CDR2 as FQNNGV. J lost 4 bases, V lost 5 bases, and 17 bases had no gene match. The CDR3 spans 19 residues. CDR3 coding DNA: TGTGCCAGCAGCATGACACAAGCCCGACTAGCGGGATCAGCAGATACGCAGTATTTT. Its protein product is CASSMTQARLAGSADTQYF.

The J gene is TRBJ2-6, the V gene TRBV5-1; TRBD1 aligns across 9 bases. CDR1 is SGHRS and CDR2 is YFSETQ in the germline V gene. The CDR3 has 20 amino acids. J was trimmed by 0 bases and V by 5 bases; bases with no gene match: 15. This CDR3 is CASRKIPGTGTSSGANVLTF. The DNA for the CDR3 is TGCGCCAGCAGGAAAATACCCGGGACAGGGACCAGCTCTGGGGCCAACGTCCTGACTTTC.

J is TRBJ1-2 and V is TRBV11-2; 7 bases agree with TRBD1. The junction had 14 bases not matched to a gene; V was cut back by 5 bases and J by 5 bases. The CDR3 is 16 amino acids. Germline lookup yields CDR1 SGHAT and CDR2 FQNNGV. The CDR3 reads CASSPPLGTDGYGYTF. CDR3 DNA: TGTGCCAGCAGCCCCCCCTTAGGGACAGATGGTTATGGCTACACCTTC.

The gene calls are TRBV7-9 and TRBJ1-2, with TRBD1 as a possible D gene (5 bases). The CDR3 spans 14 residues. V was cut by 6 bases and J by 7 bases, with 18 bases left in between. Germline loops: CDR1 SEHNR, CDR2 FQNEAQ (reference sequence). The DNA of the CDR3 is TGTGCCAGCAGTCTATATACAGGCGGAATTGGCTACACCTTC. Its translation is CASSLYTGGIGYTF.

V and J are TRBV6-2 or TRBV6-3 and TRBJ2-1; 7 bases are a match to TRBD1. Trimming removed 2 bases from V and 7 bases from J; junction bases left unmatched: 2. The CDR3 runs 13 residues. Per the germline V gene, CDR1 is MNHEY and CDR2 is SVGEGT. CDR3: CASSYRTGNEQFF. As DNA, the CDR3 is TGTGCCAGCAGTTACCGGACAGGAAATGAGCAGTTCTTC.

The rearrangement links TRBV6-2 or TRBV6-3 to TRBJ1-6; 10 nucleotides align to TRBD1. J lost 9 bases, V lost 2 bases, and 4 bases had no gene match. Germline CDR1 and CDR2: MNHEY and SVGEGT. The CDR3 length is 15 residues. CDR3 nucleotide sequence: TGTGCCAGCAGTTACGAGGACAGGGGGACTTCACCCCTCCACTTT. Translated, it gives CASSYEDRGTSPLHF.